These 5 T cell receptor beta chains share one sample of origin, sequenced in a study of CXCR3-negative and CXCR3-positive naive CD8 T cells. Each TRB cDNA library was prepared by 5' RACE (with UMI labels). TCRdb reprocessed the 5' RACE reads and keeps a single row for each CDR3 protein, giving no DNA. Its listing shows about 130,000 distinct CDR3 sequences. The source material was naive CXCR3- CD8+ T cells from blood. The subset here: CD45RO-CCR7+CD27+CD95- naive CD8+ T cells lacking CXCR3 (TNR3-). These receptor sequences come from a human donor in good health. Some clones in this sample may be carry-over from other donors' samples.

The chain joins TRBV27 to TRBJ2-1; the D call of TRBD1 rests on TCRdb alone, since no DNA is present to check it. The CDR3 extends over 15 amino acids. The V gene's germline CDR1 is MNHEY and CDR2 SMNVEV (reference sequence). Here the CDR3 reads CASSPPPGSYNEQSF.

The chain links TRBV3-1 to TRBJ2-7; the D gene TCRdb calls, TRBD2, cannot be checked with no DNA. This CDR3 comprises 18 residues. CDR1 and CDR2 (germline): LGHDT, YNNKEL (reference sequence). CDR3 protein: CASSLSPAGGDLTGEQYF.

The J gene is TRBJ2-3, the V gene TRBV7-8; there is no DNA to check the TCRdb D call of TRBD1. Germline loops: CDR1 SGHVS, CDR2 FQNEAQ. The CDR3 totals 14 residues. The CDR3 here is CASSLVGGEDTQYF.

V is TRBV29-1 and J is TRBJ2-1; TCRdb names TRBD2, which stays unverified in the absence of DNA. The CDR3 spans 19 residues. The germline CDR1 and CDR2 sequences are SQVTM and ANQGSEA. The CDR3 here is CSAAPSLAGGPSSYNEQFF.

V gene TRBV7-9 combines with J gene TRBJ2-7. The CDR3 contains 13 residues. CDR1 is SEHNR, CDR2 FQNEAQ, per germline (reference sequence). The CDR3 sequence: CASSLEDVYEQYF.